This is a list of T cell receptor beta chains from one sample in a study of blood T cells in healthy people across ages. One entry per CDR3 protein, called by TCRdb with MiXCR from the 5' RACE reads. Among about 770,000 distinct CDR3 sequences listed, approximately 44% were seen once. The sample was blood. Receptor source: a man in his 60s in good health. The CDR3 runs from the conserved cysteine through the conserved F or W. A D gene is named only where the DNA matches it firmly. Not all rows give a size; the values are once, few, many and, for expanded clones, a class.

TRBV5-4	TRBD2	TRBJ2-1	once	CASSWAGVSSYSEQFF	TGTGCCAGCAGCTGGGCGGGGGTGAGCTCCTACAGTGAGCAGTTCTTC
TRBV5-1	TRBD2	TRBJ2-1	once	CASIPGSGGARSNEQFF	TGCGCCAGCATCCCCGGGAGCGGGGGGGCCCGATCCAATGAGCAGTTCTTC
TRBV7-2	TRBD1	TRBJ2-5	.	CASSLASRGIDRTQYF	TGCGCCAGCAGCTTAGCAAGCAGGGGGATAGATCGGACCCAGTACTTC
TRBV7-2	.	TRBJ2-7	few	CASSLGTVPVLGEQYF	TGTGCCAGCAGCTTAGGTACAGTCCCGGTTTTGGGAGAGCAGTACTTC
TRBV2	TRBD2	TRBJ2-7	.	CASSPQTSGGHEQYF	TGTGCCAGCAGTCCCCAGACTAGCGGGGGCCACGAGCAGTACTTC
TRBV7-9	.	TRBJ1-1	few	CASSTVGPLETFF	TGTGCCAGCAGCACAGTCGGCCCCCTTGAGACTTTCTTT
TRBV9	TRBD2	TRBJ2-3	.	CASSVVSSGGTNTQYF	TGTGCCAGCAGCGTAGTGTCTAGCGGGGGGACTAATACGCAGTATTTT
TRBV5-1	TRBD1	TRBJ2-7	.	CASSLRGQGTDEQYF	TGCGCCAGCAGCTTGAGGGGACAGGGGACGGATGAGCAGTACTTC
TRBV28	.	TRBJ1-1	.	CATQGPTEAFF	TGTGCTACACAGGGTCCCACTGAAGCTTTCTTT
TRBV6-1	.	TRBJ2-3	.	CASSVAAGTDTQYF	TGTGCCAGCAGTGTAGCGGCCGGCACAGATACGCAGTATTTT
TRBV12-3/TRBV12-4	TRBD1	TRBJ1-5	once	CASSPKGQGISPQHF	TGTGCCAGCAGTCCCAAGGGACAGGGGATCTCGCCCCAGCATTTT
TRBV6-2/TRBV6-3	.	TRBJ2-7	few	CASSYPASSLFLNYEQYF	TGTGCCAGCAGTTACCCGGCCAGCTCACTATTTCTCAACTACGAGCAGTACTTC
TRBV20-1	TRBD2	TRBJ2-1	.	CSAYGLAEGTYNEQFF	TGCAGTGCTTACGGACTAGCGGAGGGAACTTACAATGAGCAGTTCTTC
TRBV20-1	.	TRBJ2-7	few	CSSGGSYEQYF	TGCAGTTCCGGGGGCTCCTACGAGCAGTACTTC
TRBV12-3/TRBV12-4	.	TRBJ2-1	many	CASSLARNEQFF	TGTGCCAGCAGTTTAGCGCGGAATGAGCAGTTCTTC
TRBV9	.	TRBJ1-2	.	CASGARSRDGYTF	TGTGCCAGCGGCGCCCGGTCGCGGGATGGCTACACCTTC
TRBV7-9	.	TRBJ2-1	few	CASRRTVDEQFF	TGTGCCAGCAGGCGGACAGTGGATGAGCAGTTCTTC
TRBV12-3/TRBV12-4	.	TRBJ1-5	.	CASSSTGIIQPQHF	TGTGCCAGCAGTTCCACAGGGATAATTCAGCCCCAGCATTTT
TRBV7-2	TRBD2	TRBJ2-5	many	CASSWGTTQETQYF	TGTGCCAGCAGCTGGGGGACTACCCAAGAGACCCAGTACTTC
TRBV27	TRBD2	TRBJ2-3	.	CASSYPSGGRDTQYF	TGTGCCAGCAGTTATCCTAGCGGGGGAAGAGATACGCAGTATTTT
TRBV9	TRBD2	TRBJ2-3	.	CASSPRTSGVTDTQYF	TGTGCCAGCAGCCCACGGACTAGCGGGGTCACAGATACGCAGTATTTT
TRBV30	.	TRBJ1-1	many	CAWSVSDAANTEAFF	TGTGCCTGGAGTGTATCGGACGCGGCCAACACTGAAGCTTTCTTT
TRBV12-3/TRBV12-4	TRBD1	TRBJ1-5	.	CASSLGQGGYRQPQHF	TGTGCCAGCAGTTTAGGACAGGGGGGGTATCGGCAGCCCCAGCATTTT